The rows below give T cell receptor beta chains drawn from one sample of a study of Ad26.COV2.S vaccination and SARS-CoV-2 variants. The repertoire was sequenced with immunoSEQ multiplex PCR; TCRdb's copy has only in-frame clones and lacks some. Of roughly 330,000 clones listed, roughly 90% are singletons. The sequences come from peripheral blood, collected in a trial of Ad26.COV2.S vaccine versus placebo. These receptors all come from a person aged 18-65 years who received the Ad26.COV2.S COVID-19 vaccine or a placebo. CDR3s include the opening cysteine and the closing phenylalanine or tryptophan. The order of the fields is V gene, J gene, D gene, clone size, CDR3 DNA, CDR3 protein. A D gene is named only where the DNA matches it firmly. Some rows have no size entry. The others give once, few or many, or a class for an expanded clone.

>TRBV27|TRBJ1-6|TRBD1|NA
TGTGCCAGCGGGGGTGGGGGACAGTTTTGGGGACTGGATAATTCACCCCTCCACTTT
CASGGGGQFWGLDNSPLHF
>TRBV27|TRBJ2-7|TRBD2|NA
TGTGCCAGCAGTCAGACTAGCGGGGGGTACGAGCAGTACTTC
CASSQTSGGYEQYF
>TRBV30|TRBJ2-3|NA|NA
TGTGCCTGGACATCTAGCTTGTGGGTCCCACTGTTGGCAGATACGCAGTATTTT
CAWTSSLWVPLLADTQYF
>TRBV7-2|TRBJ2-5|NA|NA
TGTGCCAGCAGCGCGATGGGGGGCAAGGAGACCCAGTACTTC
CASSAMGGKETQYF
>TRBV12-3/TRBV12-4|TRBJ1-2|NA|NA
TGTGCCAGCAGTTGGACGGGTGGCTACACCTTC
CASSWTGGYTF
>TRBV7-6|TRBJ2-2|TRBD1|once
TGTGCCAGCAGCTTGTGGACAGGGGACACCGGGGAGCTGTTTTTT
CASSLWTGDTGELFF
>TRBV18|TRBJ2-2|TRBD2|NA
TGTGCCAGCTCACCCCTCCCGGCGGGGGGAACCGGGGAGCTGTTTTTT
CASSPLPAGGTGELFF
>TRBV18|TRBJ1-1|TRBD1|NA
TGTGCCAGCTCACCAAGGACAGGGATTGTCACTGAAGCTTTCTTT
CASSPRTGIVTEAFF
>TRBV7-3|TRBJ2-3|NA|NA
TGTGCCAGCAGCGGAAGCCGGGATACGCAGTATTTT
CASSGSRDTQYF
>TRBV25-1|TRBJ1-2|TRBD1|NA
TGTGCCAGCAGGGGGGACAGCTCCCTTGGGCGGTACACCTTC
CASRGDSSLGRYTF
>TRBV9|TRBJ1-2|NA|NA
TGTGCCAGCAGCGGAGGGGGGATCTATGGCTACACCTTC
CASSGGGIYGYTF
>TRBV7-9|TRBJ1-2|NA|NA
TGTGCCAGCAGCTCCTCGGGGGCGGCTGATGGCTACACCTTC
CASSSSGAADGYTF
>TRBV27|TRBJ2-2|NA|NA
TGTGCCAGCAGTTTGTTTGGGGGGTCGCCGAACACCGGGGAGCTGTTTTTT
CASSLFGGSPNTGELFF
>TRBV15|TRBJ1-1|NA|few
TGTGCCACCCACCCATATGAAAACACTGAAGCTTTCTTT
CATHPYENTEAFF
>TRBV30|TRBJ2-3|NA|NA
TGTGCCTGGACCCCCTGGTCTACAGATACGCAGTATTTT
CAWTPWSTDTQYF
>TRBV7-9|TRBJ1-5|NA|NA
TGTGCCAGCAGCCCACTAGGGAAGCCCCAGCATTTT
CASSPLGKPQHF